This note documents a single TCR beta chain sequence. RNA was extracted and reverse transcribed into cDNA as the sequencing template. Profiling relied on immunoSEQ multiplex PCR, and the TCRdb table lists in-frame clones only, not all of them. The table lists around 270,000 clones, nearly 60% of them singletons. This sample is drawn from a study of CD8+ T cells in alopecia areata. Treatment defined: oral pan-JAK inhibitor, 5-10 mg twice daily. The clonotype was recovered from a human donor with alopecia areata. Source: CD4+ T cells sorted from blood, taken at week 24, from a patient treated with tofacitinib.

The CDR3, as DNA: TGTGCCAGCAGGGAACAGGGGGCCGTAAACTATGGCTACACCTTC. It codes for CASREQGAVNYGYTF. The chain carries TRBV6-5 and TRBJ1-2; TRBD1 matches at 9 bases. Germline V gene data show CDR1 as MNHEY and CDR2 as SVGAGI. V lost 6 bases, J lost 2 bases, and 7 bases stayed unmatched. CDR3 length: 15 amino acids.